The 3 T cell receptor beta chains below all came from one sample that was sequenced in a study of spatial heterogeneity in lung cancer. TCRdb re-analysed the 5' RACE reads in MiXCR, keeping a single row per CDR3 protein. The data contain 15,000 to 20,000 distinct CDR3 sequences, over 20% of them singletons. The time point was: sample taken at primary tumor resection. In each case, whole RNA from tumor, nontumor lung or frozen PBMC was sequenced unsorted. Material: PBMCs, obtained at surgery. The receptors originated from a female donor with early-stage non-small cell lung cancer.

V usage is TRBV20-1 and J usage is TRBJ1-2; D might be TRBD1 (5 bases). V gave up 7 bases and J gave up 2 bases, with 17 bases separating them. The CDR3 runs 14 residues. From germline, CDR1 is DFQATT and CDR2 SNEGSKA (reference sequence). The CDR3, as DNA: TGCAGTGGAGTAAAGGGGAACACCAACTATGGCTACACCTTC. Its translation is CSGVKGNTNYGYTF.

This clonotype showed up many times. This sequence joins TRBV28 and TRBJ1-2; 8 nucleotides match TRBD1. Germline CDR1 reads MDHEN; CDR2 reads SYDVKM. This CDR3 contains 15 residues. After removal of 4 bases from V and 6 bases from J, the junction contained 10 bases not matched to a gene. The CDR3 loop is CASSSWTGKLHGYTF. The CDR3 coding sequence is TGTGCCAGCAGTTCTTGGACAGGGAAGCTCCATGGCTACACCTTC.

The chain is built from TRBV18 and TRBJ2-7, with D possibly TRBD1 on 5 matching bases. The CDR3 length is 14 residues. The germline V gene encodes CDR1 KGHSH and CDR2 LQKENI. The V and J ends lost 5 bases and 0 bases respectively, with 11 bases between them. CDR3 in DNA: TGTGCCAGCTCAACCCGCCAGGGCTCCTACGAGCAGTACTTC. Translating gives CASSTRQGSYEQYF.